This T cell receptor (beta chain) was recorded in a study of radiation and T cells in renal cell carcinoma. The sample's treatment: 15 Gy SBRT to primary tumor, nephrectomy 4 weeks later. The CDR3 contains 16 residues. The V gene's germline CDR1 is SGHTS and CDR2 YDEGEE. Trimming left V 4 bases short and J 0 bases short, with 14 bases between. Sequenced by immunoSEQ multiplex PCR; TCRdb stores in-frame clones only, minus some. The sample includes about 18,000 clones, about 56% of them seen just once. In the case of this clone: The antigen remains undetermined.

Study conclusions and caveats: Top 100 clonotypes averaged around 50% in irradiated versus about 43% in nephrectomy-only tumors.

The sequencing here drew on tumor tissue, taken from a patient whose treatment included radiotherapy and nephrectomy. The V call is TRBV5-8, the J call TRBJ2-1, with D unclear. The TCR originated in a middle-aged man with renal cell carcinoma. The CDR3 DNA reads as TGTGCCAGCAGCCGACGAATGCGGAGCTCCTACAATGAGCAGTTCTTC. The encoded protein is CASSRRMRSSYNEQFF.